A single sample is the source of the 29 T cell receptor beta chains below, sequenced in a study of cytotoxic CD8 clonotypes in ibrutinib-treated CLL. This table comes from immunoSEQ multiplex PCR, and its TCRdb copy is limited to in-frame clones, with some not included. The sample includes some 200,000 clones, about four fifths of them seen just once. Material: PBMCs, obtained after 12 months of ibrutinib treatment. The receptor set was obtained from a human donor with chronic lymphocytic leukemia.

The rearrangement joins TRBV5-4 to TRBJ1-2; 7 bases align to TRBD1. V lost 4 bases to trimming and J lost 3 bases; unmatched junction nucleotides: 6. Germline values: CDR1 SGHNT, CDR2 YYREEE (reference sequence). This CDR3 spans 14 amino acids. In nucleotides, the CDR3 is TGTGCCAGCAGCCCCGGACAGGCCCACTATGGCTACACCTTC. This encodes CASSPGQAHYGYTF.

This clone is deemed medium-sized (0.01 to 0.1%). CDR3 DNA: TGCGCCAGCAGTGATCAGGGTTACGAGCAGTACTTC. It translates to CASSDQGYEQYF. The chain joins TRBV10-2 to TRBJ2-7; D might be TRBD1 (5 bases). V was cut by 3 bases and J by 4 bases, with 7 bases left in between. The CDR3 consists of 12 residues. The germline V gene has CDR1 WSHSY and CDR2 SAAADI.

DNA of the CDR3: TGTGCCAGCAGCCCTAGCGTCGCGGGAGGTTGGGCCGGGGAGCTGTTTTTT. This gives the protein CASSPSVAGGWAGELFF. The chain has TRBV14 and TRBJ2-2; 8 nucleotides match TRBD2. The CDR3 totals 17 residues. Germline V gives CDR1 SGHDN, CDR2 FVKESK. The trim removed 4 bases at V and 6 bases at J, leaving 13 bases unmatched.

This clone has a single count. The chain recombines TRBV30 with TRBJ1-2; D ambiguous. Germline V CDR1 and CDR2: GTSNPN, SVGIG (reference sequence). Trimming pared 2 bases from V and 3 bases from J, leaving 7 bases between. The CDR3 covers 12 residues. CDR3 protein: CAWSPRDYGYTF. The CDR3 DNA is TGTGCCTGGAGTCCTAGGGACTATGGCTACACCTTC.

This clone was counted between two and nine times. The chain links TRBV20-1 to TRBJ1-1; D unresolved. The CDR3 is 11 amino acids. Looked up from germline, CDR1 is DFQATT and CDR2 is SNEGSKA (reference sequence). V lost 3 bases and J lost 0, with 2 bases in between. The CDR3 spells CSARVNTEAFF. For the CDR3, the DNA is TGCAGTGCTAGGGTGAACACTGAAGCTTTCTTT.

The chain combines TRBV30 with TRBJ2-3; D possibly matches TRBD1 or TRBD2 (5 bases each). Deletions cut 1 base from V and 6 bases from J, with 11 bases between. Germline-derived CDR1 and CDR2 are GTSNPN and SVGIG (reference sequence). The CDR3 has 13 amino acids. CDR3 bases: TGTGCCTGGAGTGCGTGGGGCGGGGATACGCAGTATTTT. This encodes CAWSAWGGDTQYF. Filled out from reference TRBV30 and TRBJ2-3, the complete variable domain reads SQTIHQWPATLVQPVGSPLSLECTVEGTSNPNLYWYRQAAGRGLQLLFYSVGIGQISSEVPQNLSASRPQDRQFILSSKKLLLSDSGFYLCAWSAWGGDTQYFGPGTRLTVL.

The gene calls are TRBV4-1 and TRBJ2-7, with D perhaps being TRBD1 or TRBD2 (5 bases each). Trimming cost V 5 bases and J 3 bases, with 23 bases left between them. The CDR3 is 17 amino acids. Germline V lookup: CDR1 MGHRA, CDR2 YSYEKL. In DNA, the CDR3 is TGCGCCAGCAGCTTACCCCGGGACCCAGAGTCCAACTACGAGCAGTACTTC. This encodes CASSLPRDPESNYEQYF.

The rearrangement uses TRBV2 and TRBJ2-7, with TRBD1 as a possible D gene (5 bases). The CDR3 consists of 13 residues. Trimming removed 7 bases at V and 2 bases at J, with 12 bases between. Germline-derived CDR1 and CDR2 are SNHLY and FYNNEI. In nucleotides, the CDR3 is TGTGCCAGCATTTTACAGACAGCCTACGAGCAGTACTTC. Protein product: CASILQTAYEQYF.

V usage is TRBV7-9 and J usage is TRBJ2-5; 12 positions match TRBD2. CDR1 and CDR2 (germline): SEHNR, FQNEAQ (reference sequence). The CDR3 totals 15 residues. V lost 6 bases, J lost 5 bases, and 7 bases stayed unmatched. CDR3 region: CASSPRTSGTETQYF. In DNA, the CDR3 is TGTGCCAGCAGTCCTAGGACTAGCGGGACGGAGACCCAGTACTTC.

CDR3 DNA sequence: TGTGCCAGCAGCCCGACTAGCGCTTACAATGAGCAGTTCTTC. Translated: CASSPTSAYNEQFF. The V and J genes are TRBV5-4 and TRBJ2-1, with 8 bases matching TRBD2. CDR3 length equals 14 residues. Germline V CDR1 and CDR2: SGHNT, YYREEE (reference sequence). Trimming took 4 bases from V and 4 from J; bases not matched to a gene: 4.

The V gene is TRBV6-5, the J gene TRBJ2-5, with D possibly TRBD2 on 5 matching bases. The CDR3 contains 15 residues. Germline V gene lookup returns CDR1 MNHEY and CDR2 SVGAGI. V lost 0 bases to trimming and J lost 2 bases, with 10 bases between them. CDR3 region: CASSYSGVLQETQYF. The CDR3 DNA reads TGTGCCAGCAGTTACTCCGGGGTCCTACAAGAGACCCAGTACTTC.

The J gene is TRBJ2-3, the V gene TRBV7-3; 8 bases map to TRBD1. In germline, CDR1 is SGHTA, CDR2 FQGTGA. The V segment lost 5 bases and the J segment 3 bases; nucleotides outside the gene matches: 4. CDR3 length: 14 amino acids. CDR3 sequence: CASSPGQGTDTQYF. Here the CDR3 DNA reads TGTGCCAGCAGCCCCGGACAGGGAACAGATACGCAGTATTTT.

This clone was detected only once. J is TRBJ1-1 and V is TRBV7-8, with D hard to call. This CDR3 has 16 amino acids. Germline CDR1 and CDR2: SGHVS and FQNEAQ. The V gene lost 1 base and the J gene lost 6 bases, with 18 bases spanning the gap. CDR3 bases: TGTGCCAGCAGCTTAGTCCCGAGTCAGTCTGTAGCTGAAGCTTTCTTT. Its translation: CASSLVPSQSVAEAFF.

The count of this clone is one. The chain employs TRBV6-6 and TRBJ2-3, with TRBD1 identical over 9 bases. CDR1 and CDR2 (germline): MNHNY, SVGAGI (reference sequence). The CDR3 has 14 residues. V lost 5 bases and J lost 6; bases outside the gene matches: 6. The CDR3 region is CASSETGGWDTQYF. CDR3 nucleotides: TGTGCCAGCAGTGAGACAGGGGGGTGGGATACGCAGTATTTT.

This rearrangement joins TRBV5-4 to TRBJ2-7; D is ambiguous. The germline V gene encodes CDR1 SGHNT and CDR2 YYREEE (reference sequence). The ends were cut back, 0 bases at V and 2 bases at J, with 12 bases in the middle. This CDR3 region has 15 residues. The CDR3 sequence is CASSLDPAAPYEQYF. The CDR3 nucleotides are TGTGCCAGCAGCTTGGACCCGGCGGCACCCTACGAGCAGTACTTC.

The V and J genes are TRBV14 and TRBJ2-7; D not resolved. Germline V lookup: CDR1 SGHDN, CDR2 FVKESK. The CDR3 covers 14 residues. V lost 1 base and J 3 bases, leaving 10 bases between the germline ends. This CDR3 reads CASSQGMWGYEQYF. In nucleotides, the CDR3 is TGTGCCAGCAGCCAAGGGATGTGGGGCTACGAGCAGTACTTC.

The chain couples TRBV11-2 to TRBJ1-2, with D unclear. The CDR3 is made up of 11 amino acids. CDR1 is SGHAT and CDR2 is FQNNGV in the germline V gene. V lost 1 base to trimming and J lost 8 bases, with 5 bases between them. The CDR3 sequence is CASSLVGGYTF. DNA of the CDR3: TGTGCCAGCAGCTTAGTAGGCGGCTACACCTTC.

The chain joins TRBV6-1 to TRBJ2-2; D is perhaps TRBD2 (7 bases). This CDR3 comprises 12 residues. The germline V gene encodes CDR1 MNHNS and CDR2 SASEGT. Trimming left V 9 bases short and J 7 bases short, with 12 bases between. The CDR3, as DNA: TGTGCCAGTCCTAGGGGGGGCGGGGAGCTGTTTTTT. It translates to CASPRGGGELFF.

This chain links TRBV11-3 with TRBJ2-7; 7 bases match TRBD2. The J segment lost 4 bases and the V segment lost 2 bases, leaving 11 bases of the junction unmatched. Germline-derived CDR1 and CDR2 are SGHNT and YENEEA. The CDR3 contains 16 residues. In DNA form, the CDR3 reads TGTGCCAGCAGCTTATCCGGGACTAACGGGAATTACGAGCAGTACTTC. It translates to CASSLSGTNGNYEQYF.

In the case of this clone: Other nucleotide sequences in the sample specify the same CDR3. The chain joins TRBV19 to TRBJ1-5; a weak D match, TRBD1 (5 bases). Trimming stripped 6 bases from V and 0 bases from J, with 9 bases between. CDR1 and CDR2 from the germline V gene are LNHDA and SQIVND (reference sequence). This CDR3 has 14 residues. CDR3 nucleotide sequence: TGTGCCAGTAGGCCGGGACGTAGCAATCAGCCCCAGCATTTT. It yields the protein CASRPGRSNQPQHF.

This clone has a handful of counts. The rearrangement uses TRBV11-3 and TRBJ2-1, with D perhaps being TRBD1 or TRBD2 (5 bases each). This CDR3 contains 16 residues. The V end was cut by 5 bases, the J end by 6 bases, with 20 bases between. Germline V lookup: CDR1 SGHNT, CDR2 YENEEA. The CDR3 region is CASSPEGDVGFNEQFF. The CDR3 DNA is TGTGCCAGCAGCCCAGAAGGGGACGTTGGGTTCAATGAGCAGTTCTTC.

To note about this clone: The same CDR3 arises from other DNA sequences in this sample as well. The V gene is TRBV7-8, the J gene TRBJ2-7; TRBD2 aligns across 10 bases. Trimming cost V 1 base and J 4 bases; bases outside gene matches: 4. Looked up from germline, CDR1 is SGHVS and CDR2 is FQNEAQ. CDR3 length: 15 residues. CDR3 bases: TGTGCCAGCAGCTTAGGGCTAGCGGGAGTATACGAGCAGTACTTC. As protein: CASSLGLAGVYEQYF.

The CDR3 DNA follows: TGTGCCAGCAGTGAAGAGGGTGACAGGGGGTACTCCTACGAGCAGTACTTC. As protein: CASSEEGDRGYSYEQYF. The chain uses TRBV25-1 and TRBJ2-7; 9 bases agree with TRBD1. The V segment lost 2 bases and the J segment 0 bases; nucleotides outside the gene matches: 8. Germline V gives CDR1 MGHDK, CDR2 SYGVNS. This CDR3 is 17 amino acids long.

The chain is built from TRBV9 and TRBJ2-3, with 12 bases that match TRBD2. V trimming: 3 bases; J trimming: 6 bases; junction bases outside the gene matches: 2. The CDR3 has 14 residues. Germline V lookup: CDR1 SGDLS, CDR2 YYNGEE. The CDR3 DNA reads TGTGCCAGCAGCGCCGGACTAGCGGGGGATACGCAGTATTTT. This gives the protein CASSAGLAGDTQYF.

V and J are TRBV2 and TRBJ1-5; the D is unclear. CDR1 SNHLY and CDR2 FYNNEI come from the germline V gene. The CDR3 is 14 amino acids. The V end lost 1 base, the J end lost 3 bases, and 7 bases lay between the germline ends. CDR3 in amino acids: CASSEGRFNQPQHF. The CDR3 DNA follows: TGTGCCAGCAGTGAAGGCAGATTCAATCAGCCCCAGCATTTT.

CDR3 region: CASSGRAGTYNEQFF. For the CDR3, the DNA is TGTGCCAGCAGCGGGCGGGCAGGGACCTACAATGAGCAGTTCTTC. The rearrangement joins TRBV9 to TRBJ2-1; D may correspond to TRBD1 or TRBD2 (5 bases each). Trimming took 3 bases from V and 2 from J, leaving 12 bases between them. CDR3 length equals 15 residues. Germline lookup yields CDR1 SGDLS and CDR2 YYNGEE.

The chain links TRBV6-1 to TRBJ2-1, with 7 bases lining up with TRBD2. This CDR3 region has 16 residues. V gave up 4 bases and J gave up 0 bases; unmatched junction bases: 6. Germline V gene sequence: CDR1 MNHNS, CDR2 SASEGT. The CDR3 sequence: CASSVTSGTSYNEQFF. CDR3 in DNA: TGTGCCAGCAGTGTAACCAGCGGGACCTCCTACAATGAGCAGTTCTTC.

The sample holds a few counts of this clone. V gene TRBV18 combines with J gene TRBJ1-1; D remains ambiguous. The CDR3 extends over 13 amino acids. Per the germline V gene, CDR1 is KGHSH and CDR2 is LQKENI. The germline V and J ends were trimmed by 2 bases and 5 bases, with 9 bases remaining between them. The CDR3 loop reads CASSPSEVTEAFF. The CDR3 DNA sequence: TGTGCCAGCTCACCATCCGAGGTTACTGAAGCTTTCTTT.

The chain links TRBV5-6 to TRBJ2-7; D is uncertain. This CDR3 spans 13 amino acids. Germline V gene data show CDR1 as SGHDT and CDR2 as YYEEEE. V lost 4 bases and J 3 bases, leaving 11 bases between the germline ends. CDR3: CASSPPYNYEQYF. CDR3 DNA: TGTGCCAGCAGCCCGCCGTATAACTACGAGCAGTACTTC. Variable domain in full (rest from reference TRBV5-6 and TRBJ2-7): DAGVTQSPTHLIKTRGQQVTLRCSPKSGHDTVSWYQQALGQGPQFIFQYYEEEERQRGNFPDRFSGHQFPNYSSELNVNALLLGDSALYLCASSPPYNYEQYFGPGTRLTVT.